This TCR beta chain was sequenced in a study of T-cell reconstitution after alpha-beta-depleted transplantation in children. Unique molecular identifiers were built into the TCRbeta library. TCRdb re-called the PCR reads with MiXCR, one entry per CDR3 protein. The table shows some 600,000 distinct CDR3 sequences, with over 15% occurring only once. Germline assignment: CDR1 SNHLY and CDR2 FYNNEI. Germline trimming cut 6 bases from V and 0 bases from J; bases unmatched to any gene: 13. This CDR3 spans 17 amino acids. The table lists this clonotype with a few counts. The chain has TRBV2 and TRBJ1-2; 7 nucleotides align to TRBD1. This TCR came from a human donor who donated a stem cell graft to a child with acute myeloid leukemia. The sequencing used PBMCs from the stem cell graft donor, collected from the stem cell graft. The CDR3 nucleotides are TGTGCCAGCAGAGGTGGGATGGGACAGCAAGCTAACTATGGCTACACCTTC. This encodes CASRGGMGQQANYGYTF.